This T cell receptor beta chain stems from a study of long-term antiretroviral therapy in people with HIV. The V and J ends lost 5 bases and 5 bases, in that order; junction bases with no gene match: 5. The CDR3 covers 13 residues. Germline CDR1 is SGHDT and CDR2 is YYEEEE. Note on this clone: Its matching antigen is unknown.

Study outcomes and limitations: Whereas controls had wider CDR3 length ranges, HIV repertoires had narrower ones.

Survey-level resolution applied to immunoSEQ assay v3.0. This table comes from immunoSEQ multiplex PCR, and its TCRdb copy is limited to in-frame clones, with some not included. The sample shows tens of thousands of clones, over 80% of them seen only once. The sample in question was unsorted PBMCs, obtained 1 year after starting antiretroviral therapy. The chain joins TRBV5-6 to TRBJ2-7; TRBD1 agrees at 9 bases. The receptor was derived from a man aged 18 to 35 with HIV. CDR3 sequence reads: CASRTGGGDEQYF. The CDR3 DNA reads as TGTGCCAGCAGAACAGGGGGCGGGGACGAGCAGTACTTC. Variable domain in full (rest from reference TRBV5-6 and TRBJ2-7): DAGVTQSPTHLIKTRGQQVTLRCSPKSGHDTVSWYQQALGQGPQFIFQYYEEEERQRGNFPDRFSGHQFPNYSSELNVNALLLGDSALYLCASRTGGGDEQYFGPGTRLTVT.